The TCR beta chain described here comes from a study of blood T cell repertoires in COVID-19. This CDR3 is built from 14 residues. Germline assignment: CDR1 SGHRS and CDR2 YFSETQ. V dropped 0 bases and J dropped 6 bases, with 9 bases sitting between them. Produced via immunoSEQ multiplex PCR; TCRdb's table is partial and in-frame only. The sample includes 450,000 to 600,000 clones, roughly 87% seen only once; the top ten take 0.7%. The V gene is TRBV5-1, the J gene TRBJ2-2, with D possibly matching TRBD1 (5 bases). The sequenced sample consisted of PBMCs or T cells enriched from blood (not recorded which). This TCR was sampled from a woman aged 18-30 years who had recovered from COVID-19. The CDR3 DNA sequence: TGCGCCAGCAGCTTGGCCGTGGGGCCCGGGGAGCTGTTTTTT. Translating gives CASSLAVGPGELFF.